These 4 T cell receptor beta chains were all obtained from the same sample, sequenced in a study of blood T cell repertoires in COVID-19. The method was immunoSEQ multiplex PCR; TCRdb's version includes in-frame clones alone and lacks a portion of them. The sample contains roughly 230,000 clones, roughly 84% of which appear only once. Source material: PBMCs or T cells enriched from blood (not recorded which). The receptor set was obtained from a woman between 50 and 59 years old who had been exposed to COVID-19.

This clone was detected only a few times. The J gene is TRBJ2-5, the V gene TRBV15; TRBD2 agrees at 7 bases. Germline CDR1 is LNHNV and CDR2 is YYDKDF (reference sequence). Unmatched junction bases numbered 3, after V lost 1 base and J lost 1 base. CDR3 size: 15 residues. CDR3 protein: CATSRGGTIQETQYF. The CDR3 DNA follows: TGTGCCACCAGCAGAGGTGGGACTATCCAAGAGACCCAGTACTTC. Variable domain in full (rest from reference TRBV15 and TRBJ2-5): DAMVIQNPRYQVTQFGKPVTLSCSQTLNHNVMYWYQQKSSQAPKLLFHYYDKDFNNEADTPDNFQSRRPNTSFCFLDIRSPGLGDTAMYLCATSRGGTIQETQYFGPGTRLLVL.

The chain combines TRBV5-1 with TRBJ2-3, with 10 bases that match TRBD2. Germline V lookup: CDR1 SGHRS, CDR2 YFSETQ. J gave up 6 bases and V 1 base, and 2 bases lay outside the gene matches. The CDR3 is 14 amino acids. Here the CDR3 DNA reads TGCGCCAGCAGCTTGACTAGCGGGGAGGATACGCAGTATTTT. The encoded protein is CASSLTSGEDTQYF.

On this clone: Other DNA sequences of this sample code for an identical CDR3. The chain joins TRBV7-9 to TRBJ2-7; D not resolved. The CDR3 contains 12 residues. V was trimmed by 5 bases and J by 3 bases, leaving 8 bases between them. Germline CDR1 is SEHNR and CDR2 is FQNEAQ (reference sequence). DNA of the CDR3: TGTGCCAGCAGCCAAGGAGTCTACGAGCAGTACTTC. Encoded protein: CASSQGVYEQYF.

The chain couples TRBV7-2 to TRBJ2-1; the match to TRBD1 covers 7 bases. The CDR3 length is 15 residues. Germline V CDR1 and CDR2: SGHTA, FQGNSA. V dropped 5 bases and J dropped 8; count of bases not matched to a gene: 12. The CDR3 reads CASSPGQTEVDEQFF. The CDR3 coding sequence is TGTGCCAGCAGCCCGGGACAGACCGAGGTAGATGAGCAGTTCTTC.